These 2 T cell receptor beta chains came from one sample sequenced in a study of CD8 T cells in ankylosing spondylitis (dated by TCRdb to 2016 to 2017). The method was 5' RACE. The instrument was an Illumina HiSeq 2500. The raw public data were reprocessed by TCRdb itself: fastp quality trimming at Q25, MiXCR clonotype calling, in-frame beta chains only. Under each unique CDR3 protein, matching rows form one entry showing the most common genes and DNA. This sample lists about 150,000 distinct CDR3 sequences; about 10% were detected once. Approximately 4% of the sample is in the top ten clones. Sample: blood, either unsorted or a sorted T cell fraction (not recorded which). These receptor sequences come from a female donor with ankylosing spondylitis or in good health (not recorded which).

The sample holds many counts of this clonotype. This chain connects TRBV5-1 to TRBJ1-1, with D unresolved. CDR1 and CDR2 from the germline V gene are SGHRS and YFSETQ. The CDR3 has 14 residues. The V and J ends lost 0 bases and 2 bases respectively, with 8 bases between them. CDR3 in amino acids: CASSLAGINTEAFF. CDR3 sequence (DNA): TGCGCCAGCAGCTTGGCCGGGATAAACACTGAAGCTTTCTTT.

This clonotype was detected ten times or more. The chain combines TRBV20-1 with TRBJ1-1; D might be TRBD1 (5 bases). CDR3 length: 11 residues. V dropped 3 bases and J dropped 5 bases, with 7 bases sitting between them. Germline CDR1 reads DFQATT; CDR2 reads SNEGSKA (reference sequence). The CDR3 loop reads CSARGGTEAFF. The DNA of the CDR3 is TGCAGTGCTAGGGGGGGGACTGAAGCTTTCTTT.